This T cell receptor (beta chain) was observed in a study of blood T cell repertoires in COVID-19. Overall study: COVID-19 samples from acute and convalescent phases originated in the United States, Italy and Spain. T cells, B-cell-depleted T cells, or PBMCs supplied cDNA or gDNA.

Original data processing: Counts of nucleated cells, estimated from reference gene primer amplification, were obtained. TCRdb's copy holds only in-frame clones and misses some; the assay was immunoSEQ multiplex PCR. V, J and clone size derive from that table, while D and trimming were established from the DNA sequence. Seen here are under 200,000 clones, over 60% observed once, and the top ten hold 7% to 10%. This clone was counted once. Germline CDR1 is SGHNT and CDR2 is YYREEE (reference sequence). V gave up 4 bases and J gave up 4 bases; unmatched junction bases: 7. This CDR3 has 15 amino acids. The sequencing sample was made of peripheral blood. This receptor was taken from a man aged 60-69 years with acute or convalescent COVID-19. The chain links TRBV5-4 to TRBJ2-2; TRBD1 aligns across 7 bases. For the CDR3, the DNA is TGTGCCAGCAGCCGGGGACAGTTCGGCACCGGGGAGCTGTTTTTT. Translated: CASSRGQFGTGELFF.